A selection of T cell receptor beta chains follows, all from one sample in a study of Ad26.COV2.S vaccination and SARS-CoV-2 variants. Clones were sequenced by immunoSEQ multiplex PCR, and TCRdb holds only the in-frame ones, with some missing. The sample includes approximately 460,000 clones, roughly nine tenths seen only once; the top ten take around 1.6%. Material: peripheral blood, obtained in a trial of Ad26.COV2.S vaccine versus placebo. Receptors originate from a person between 18 and 59 years old who received the Ad26.COV2.S COVID-19 vaccine or a placebo. The CDR3 runs from the conserved cysteine through the conserved F or W. The order of the fields is clone size, J gene, V gene, D gene, CDR3 protein, CDR3 DNA. A D gene is named only where the DNA matches it firmly. Clone size, where shown, is once, few, many, or a class for clones that have expanded.

>once|TRBJ2-7|TRBV28|.
CASSLNLVGESSYEQYF
TGTGCCAGCAGTTTAAATCTAGTGGGGGAGAGCTCCTACGAGCAGTACTTC
>.|TRBJ2-2|TRBV9|.
CASSPTGHNTGELFF
TGTGCCAGCAGCCCGACGGGACACAACACCGGGGAGCTGTTTTTT
>.|TRBJ1-2|TRBV4-2|.
CASSQETGDRNGYTF
TGTGCCAGCAGCCAAGAAACTGGGGACCGTAATGGCTACACCTTC
>.|TRBJ1-6|TRBV11-2|.
CASSLSAGTDNSPLHF
TGTGCCAGCAGCTTATCGGCGGGAACAGATAATTCACCCCTCCACTTT
>.|TRBJ2-6|TRBV13|.
CASSLMVPQAGANVLTF
TGTGCCAGCAGCTTAATGGTCCCGCAGGCGGGGGCCAACGTCCTGACTTTC
>.|TRBJ1-4|TRBV7-9|.
CASSLGQQGIEKLFF
TGTGCCAGCAGCTTAGGGCAGCAAGGAATCGAAAAACTGTTTTTT
>.|TRBJ1-1|TRBV15|TRBD1
CATSRRDRWAEAFF
TGTGCCACCAGCAGACGGGACAGGTGGGCTGAAGCTTTCTTT
>.|TRBJ2-1|TRBV7-8|TRBD2
CASSLVATSGSYNEQFF
TGTGCCAGCAGCTTAGTAGCGACTAGCGGCTCCTACAATGAGCAGTTCTTC
>.|TRBJ2-7|TRBV5-4|TRBD1
CASSLGTGPTYEQYF
TGTGCCAGCAGCTTAGGGACAGGGCCCACCTACGAGCAGTACTTC
>.|TRBJ2-1|TRBV18|.
CASSPGGAVNEQFF
TGTGCCAGCTCACCTGGAGGGGCGGTTAATGAGCAGTTCTTC
>.|TRBJ2-1|TRBV4-3|TRBD2
CASSQAGLGAYNEQFF
TGCGCCAGCAGCCAGGCGGGACTAGGCGCCTACAATGAGCAGTTCTTC
>.|TRBJ1-4|TRBV6-5|.
CASSYDGSPEEKLFF
TGTGCCAGCAGTTACGATGGGTCGCCTGAGGAAAAACTGTTTTTT
>.|TRBJ2-5|TRBV2|.
CASRAQGVGQETQYF
TGTGCCAGCAGGGCACAGGGAGTAGGGCAAGAGACCCAGTACTTC
>.|TRBJ2-1|TRBV28|TRBD2
CASSLGLAGGNEQFF
TGTGCCAGCAGTTTAGGACTAGCGGGGGGAAATGAGCAGTTCTTC
>.|TRBJ2-3|TRBV9|.
CASSPGVDTQYF
TGTGCCAGCAGCCCGGGGGTAGATACGCAGTATTTT
>.|TRBJ2-1|TRBV12-3/TRBV12-4|TRBD2
CASKPGTSGFFF
TGTGCCAGCAAACCCGGGACTAGCGGCTTCTTCTTC
>.|TRBJ2-7|TRBV27|.
CASSNRQEYEQYF
TGTGCCAGCAGTAACCGACAGGAATACGAGCAGTACTTC
>.|TRBJ2-2|TRBV7-3|.
CASSLESNTGELFF
TGTGCCAGCAGCTTAGAGAGTAACACCGGGGAGCTGTTTTTT
>.|TRBJ2-7|TRBV5-1|TRBD2
CASSPPGLGLEQYF
TGCGCCAGCAGCCCGCCGGGACTAGGGCTCGAGCAGTACTTC
>.|TRBJ2-1|TRBV5-1|.
CASSLVLQNNEQFF
TGCGCCAGCAGCTTGGTCCTTCAGAACAATGAGCAGTTCTTC
>.|TRBJ2-3|TRBV28|TRBD2
CASSSRSGGTDTQYF
TGTGCCAGCAGTTCGCGTAGCGGGGGCACAGATACGCAGTATTTT
>.|TRBJ2-3|TRBV30|.
CAWSIRLGTDTQYF
TGTGCCTGGAGTATAAGGTTAGGCACAGATACGCAGTATTTT
>.|TRBJ2-2|TRBV19|.
CASSVTGKTNTGELFF
TGTGCCAGTAGTGTTACCGGGAAAACGAACACCGGGGAGCTGTTTTTT
>.|TRBJ1-1|TRBV5-1|TRBD1
CASSDKTGTNTEAFF
TGCGCCAGCAGCGACAAGACAGGGACCAACACTGAAGCTTTCTTT
>.|TRBJ2-1|TRBV19|TRBD2
CASSIDKLAGGGYNEQFF
TGTGCCAGTAGTATAGATAAACTAGCGGGAGGCGGGTACAATGAGCAGTTCTTC
>once|TRBJ1-2|TRBV19|TRBD1
CASHGQGRHGYTF
TGTGCCAGTCACGGACAGGGTAGGCATGGCTACACCTTC